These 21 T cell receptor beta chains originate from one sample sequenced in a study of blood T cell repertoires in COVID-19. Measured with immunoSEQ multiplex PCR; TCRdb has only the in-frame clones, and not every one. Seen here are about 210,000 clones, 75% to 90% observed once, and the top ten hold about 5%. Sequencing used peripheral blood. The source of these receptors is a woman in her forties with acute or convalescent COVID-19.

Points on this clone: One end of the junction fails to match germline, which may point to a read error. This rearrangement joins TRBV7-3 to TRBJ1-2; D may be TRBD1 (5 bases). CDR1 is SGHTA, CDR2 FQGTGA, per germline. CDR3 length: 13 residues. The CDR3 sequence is CASSRSQVGTLAF. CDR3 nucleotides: TGTGCCAGCAGCCGTTCCCAGGTGGGGACCCTAGCGTTC.

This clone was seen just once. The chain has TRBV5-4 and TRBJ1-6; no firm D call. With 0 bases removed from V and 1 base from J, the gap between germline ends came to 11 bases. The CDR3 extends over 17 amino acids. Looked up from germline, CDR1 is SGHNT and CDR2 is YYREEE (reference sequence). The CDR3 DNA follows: TGTGCCAGCAGCTTGGGAGGCTCCGTTTCCTATAATTCACCCCTCCACTTT. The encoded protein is CASSLGGSVSYNSPLHF.

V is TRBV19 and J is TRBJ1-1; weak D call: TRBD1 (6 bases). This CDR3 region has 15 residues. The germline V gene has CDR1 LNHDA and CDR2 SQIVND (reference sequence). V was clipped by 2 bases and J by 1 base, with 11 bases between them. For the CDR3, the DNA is TGTGCCAGTAGTATAATCCCAGGGGCGAACACTGAAGCTTTCTTT. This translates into CASSIIPGANTEAFF. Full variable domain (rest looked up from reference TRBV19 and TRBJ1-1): DGGITQSPKYLFRKEGQNVTLSCEQNLNHDAMYWYRQDPGQGLRLIYYSQIVNDFQKGDIAEGYSVSREKKESFPLTVTSAQKNPTAFYLCASSIIPGANTEAFFGQGTRLTVV.

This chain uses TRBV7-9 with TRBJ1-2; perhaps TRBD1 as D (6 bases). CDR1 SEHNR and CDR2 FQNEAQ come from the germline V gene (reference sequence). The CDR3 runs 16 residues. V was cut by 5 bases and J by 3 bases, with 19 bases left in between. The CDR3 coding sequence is TGTGCCAGCAGCACGGGAGGCTCGACAGGCGACTATGGCTACACCTTC. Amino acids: CASSTGGSTGDYGYTF. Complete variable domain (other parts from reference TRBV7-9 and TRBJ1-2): DTGVSQNPRHKITKRGQNVTFRCDPISEHNRLYWYRQTLGQGPEFLTYFQNEAQLEKSRLLSDRFSAERPKGSFSTLEIQRTEQGDSAMYLCASSTGGSTGDYGYTFGSGTRLTVV.

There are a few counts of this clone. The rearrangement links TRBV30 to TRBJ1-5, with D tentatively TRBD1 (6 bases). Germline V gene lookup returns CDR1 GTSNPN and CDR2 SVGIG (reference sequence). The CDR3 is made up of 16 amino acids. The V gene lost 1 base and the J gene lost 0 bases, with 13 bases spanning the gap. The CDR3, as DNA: TGTGCCTGGAGTGGGGACAAAACTTATAGCAATCAGCCCCAGCATTTT. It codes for CAWSGDKTYSNQPQHF.

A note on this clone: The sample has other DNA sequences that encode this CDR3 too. CDR3 sequence: CASSLGGSPLHF. The CDR3 region has the DNA TGTGCCAGCAGCTTAGGGGGCTCACCCCTCCACTTT. The rearrangement links TRBV7-9 to TRBJ1-6, with D perhaps matching TRBD1 (5 bases). Trimming pared 1 base from V and 10 bases from J, leaving 5 bases between. CDR1 is SEHNR, CDR2 FQNEAQ, per germline (reference sequence). The CDR3 is 12 amino acids.

CDR3 amino acids: CASSKGPRCEQYV. The CDR3, as DNA: TGTGCCAGCAGCAAAGGTCCCAGGTGCGAGCAGTACGTC. V is TRBV21-1 and J is TRBJ2-7; the D call of TRBD1 is as the table states it, not checked on the DNA. TRBV21-1 is labeled a pseudogene. This CDR3 spans 13 amino acids.

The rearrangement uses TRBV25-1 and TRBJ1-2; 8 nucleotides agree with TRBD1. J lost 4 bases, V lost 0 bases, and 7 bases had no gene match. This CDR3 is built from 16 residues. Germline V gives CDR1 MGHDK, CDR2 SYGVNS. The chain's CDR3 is CASSEYFGTGGYGYTF. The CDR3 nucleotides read TGTGCCAGCAGTGAATATTTTGGTACAGGGGGCTATGGCTACACCTTC.

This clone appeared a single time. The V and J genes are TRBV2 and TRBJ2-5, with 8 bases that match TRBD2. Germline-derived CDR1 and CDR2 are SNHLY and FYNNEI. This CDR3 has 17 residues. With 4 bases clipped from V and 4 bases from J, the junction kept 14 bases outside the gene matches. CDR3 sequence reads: CASSVQAGAGGGETQYF. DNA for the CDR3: TGTGCCAGCAGTGTTCAAGCGGGGGCAGGAGGGGGAGAGACCCAGTACTTC. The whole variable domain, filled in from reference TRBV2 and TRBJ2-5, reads EPEVTQTPSHQVTQMGQEVILRCVPISNHLYFYWYRQILGQKVEFLVSFYNNEISEKSEIFDDQFSVERPDGSNFTLKIRSTKLEDSAMYFCASSVQAGAGGGETQYFGPGTRLLVL.

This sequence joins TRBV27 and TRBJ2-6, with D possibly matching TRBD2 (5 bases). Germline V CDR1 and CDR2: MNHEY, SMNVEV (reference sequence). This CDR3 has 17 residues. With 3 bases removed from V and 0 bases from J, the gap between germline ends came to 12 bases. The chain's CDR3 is CASSFLAADSGANVLTF. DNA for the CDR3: TGTGCCAGCAGTTTTCTAGCCGCTGACTCTGGGGCCAACGTCCTGACTTTC.

CDR3 protein: CASGPVVSEFTGEPGYTF. The CDR3 region has the DNA TGTGCCAGCGGGCCTGTTGTAAGCGAGTTTACGGGGGAACCTGGCTACACCTTC. The V call is TRBV19, the J call TRBJ1-2; weak D call: TRBD1 (5 bases). V lost 9 bases to trimming and J lost 7 bases, with 33 bases between them. CDR3 size: 18 residues. Germline lookup yields CDR1 LNHDA and CDR2 SQIVND (reference sequence).

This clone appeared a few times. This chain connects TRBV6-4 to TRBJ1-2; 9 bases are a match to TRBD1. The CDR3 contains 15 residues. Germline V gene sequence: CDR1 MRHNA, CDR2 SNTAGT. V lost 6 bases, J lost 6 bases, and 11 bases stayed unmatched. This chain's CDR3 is CASSPKGQGRHGYTF. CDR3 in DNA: TGTGCCAGCAGCCCGAAGGGACAGGGAAGACATGGCTACACCTTC.

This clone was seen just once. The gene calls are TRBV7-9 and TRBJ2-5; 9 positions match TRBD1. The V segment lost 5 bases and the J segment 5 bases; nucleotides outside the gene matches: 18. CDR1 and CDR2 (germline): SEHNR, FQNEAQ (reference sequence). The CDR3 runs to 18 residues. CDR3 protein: CASSPGLGGTGSFETQYF. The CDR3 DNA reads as TGTGCCAGCAGCCCTGGGTTGGGCGGGACAGGGTCGTTCGAGACCCAGTACTTC.

DNA of the CDR3: TGTGCCAGCAGCTTGGTCCCCTGGTTGGGGGGGGTTCAAGAGACCCAGTACTTC. This translates into CASSLVPWLGGVQETQYF. The V gene is TRBV5-5, the J gene TRBJ2-5, with 7 bases identical to TRBD2. The CDR3 is made up of 18 amino acids. Germline values: CDR1 SGHKS, CDR2 YYEKEE (reference sequence). Trimming took 0 bases from V and 2 from J; bases not matched to a gene: 13.

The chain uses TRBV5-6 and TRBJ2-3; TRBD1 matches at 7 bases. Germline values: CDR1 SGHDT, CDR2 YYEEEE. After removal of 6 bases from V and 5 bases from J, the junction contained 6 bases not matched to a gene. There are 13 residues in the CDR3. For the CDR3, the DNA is TGTGCCAGCAAAGAGGGGGCCGTAGATACGCAGTATTTT. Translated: CASKEGAVDTQYF. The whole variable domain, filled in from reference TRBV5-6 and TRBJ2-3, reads DAGVTQSPTHLIKTRGQQVTLRCSPKSGHDTVSWYQQALGQGPQFIFQYYEEEERQRGNFPDRFSGHQFPNYSSELNVNALLLGDSALYLCASKEGAVDTQYFGPGTRLTVL.

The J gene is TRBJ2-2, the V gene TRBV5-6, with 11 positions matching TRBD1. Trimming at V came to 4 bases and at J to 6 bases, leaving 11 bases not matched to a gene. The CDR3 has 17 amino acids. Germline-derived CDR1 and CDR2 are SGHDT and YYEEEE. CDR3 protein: CASSRNFGTGGAGELFF. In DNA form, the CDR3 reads TGTGCCAGCAGCCGCAACTTTGGGACAGGGGGGGCCGGGGAGCTGTTTTTT.

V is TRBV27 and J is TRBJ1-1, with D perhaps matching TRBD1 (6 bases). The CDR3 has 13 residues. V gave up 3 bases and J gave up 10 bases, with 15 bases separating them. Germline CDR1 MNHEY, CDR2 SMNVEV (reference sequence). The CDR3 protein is CASSFRTVGAAFF. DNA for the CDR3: TGTGCCAGCAGTTTCCGGACAGTGGGGGCAGCTTTCTTT.

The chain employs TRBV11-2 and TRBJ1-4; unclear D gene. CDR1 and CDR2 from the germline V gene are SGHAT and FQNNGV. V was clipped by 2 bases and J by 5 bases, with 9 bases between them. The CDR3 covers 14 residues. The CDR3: CASSLYSTNEKLFF. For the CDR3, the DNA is TGTGCCAGCAGCTTATACAGCACCAATGAAAAACTGTTTTTT.

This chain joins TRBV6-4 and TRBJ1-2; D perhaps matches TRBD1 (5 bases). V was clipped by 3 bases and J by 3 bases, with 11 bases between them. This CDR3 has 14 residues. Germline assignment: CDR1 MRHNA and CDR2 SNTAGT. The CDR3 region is CASSDGGAYYGYTF. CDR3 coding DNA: TGTGCCAGCAGTGATGGCGGGGCTTACTATGGCTACACCTTC.

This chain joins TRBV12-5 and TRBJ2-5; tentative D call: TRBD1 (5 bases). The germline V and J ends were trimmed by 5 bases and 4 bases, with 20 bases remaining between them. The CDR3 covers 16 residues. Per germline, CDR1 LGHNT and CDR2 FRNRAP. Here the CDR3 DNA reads TGTGCTAGTGGTCCTGGTAGGGGTGGGTCCGCAGAGACCCAGTACTTC. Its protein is CASGPGRGGSAETQYF.

CDR3 region: CASTLLAVQQETQYF. The CDR3 DNA reads TGTGCCAGCACCTTACTAGCGGTCCAACAAGAGACCCAGTACTTC. This chain connects TRBV2 to TRBJ2-5, with 8 positions matching TRBD2. J gave up 2 bases and V 7 bases, and 9 bases lay outside the gene matches. This CDR3 is 15 amino acids long. In germline, CDR1 is SNHLY, CDR2 FYNNEI.